The rows below give T cell receptor beta chains drawn from one sample of a study of blood T cell repertoires in COVID-19. Some clones are missing from TCRdb's copy, which holds only in-frame ones; the method was immunoSEQ multiplex PCR. The sample records approximately 10,000 clones, more than 80% being singletons. The sample comprised peripheral blood. These receptors all come from a human donor in a cohort sampled during active COVID-19. The CDR3 runs from the conserved cysteine through the conserved F or W. The order of the fields is V gene, clone size, J gene, D gene, CDR3 protein, CDR3 DNA. D genes are given only for firm matches. Clone size, where shown, is once, few, many, or a class for clones that have expanded.

v_gene: TRBV5-1; abundance: NA; j_gene: TRBJ1-1; d_gene: TRBD1; CDR3aa: CASSHHTGGTEAFF; CDR3nt: TGCGCCAGCAGCCACCATACAGGGGGCACTGAAGCTTTCTTT
v_gene: TRBV5-1; abundance: NA; j_gene: TRBJ2-7; d_gene: NA; CDR3aa: CASSFGRGSRSYEQYF; CDR3nt: TGCGCCAGCAGCTTCGGGCGGGGTTCTAGGTCCTACGAGCAGTACTTC
v_gene: TRBV6-5; abundance: NA; j_gene: TRBJ1-2; d_gene: TRBD1; CDR3aa: CASSRTGNNYGYTF; CDR3nt: TGTGCCAGCAGCCGGACAGGGAATAACTATGGCTACACCTTC
v_gene: TRBV5-1; abundance: NA; j_gene: TRBJ2-7; d_gene: NA; CDR3aa: CASSLGGGFVYEQYF; CDR3nt: TGCGCCAGCAGTCTGGGTGGGGGGTTCGTCTACGAGCAGTACTTC
v_gene: TRBV4-1; abundance: NA; j_gene: TRBJ1-1; d_gene: TRBD1; CDR3aa: CASSQSKQGAFSTEAFF; CDR3nt: TGCGCCAGCAGCCAATCCAAACAGGGGGCCTTTTCCACTGAAGCTTTCTTT
v_gene: TRBV4-1; abundance: few; j_gene: TRBJ2-7; d_gene: NA; CDR3aa: CASSQAYEQYF; CDR3nt: TGCGCCAGCAGCCAAGCGTACGAGCAGTACTTC
v_gene: TRBV10-2; abundance: NA; j_gene: TRBJ1-2; d_gene: TRBD1; CDR3aa: CASSESRTGADYGYTF; CDR3nt: TGCGCCAGCAGTGAGTCAAGGACAGGGGCCGACTATGGCTACACCTTC
v_gene: TRBV5-1; abundance: NA; j_gene: TRBJ2-7; d_gene: TRBD1; CDR3aa: CASSGGTGGGEQYF; CDR3nt: TGCGCCAGCAGCGGGGGGACAGGGGGCGGCGAGCAGTACTTC
v_gene: TRBV25-1; abundance: NA; j_gene: TRBJ1-6; d_gene: NA; CDR3aa: CASSETTRSSYNSPLHF; CDR3nt: TGTGCCAGCAGTGAAACGACTCGAAGCTCCTATAATTCACCCCTCCACTTT
v_gene: TRBV9; abundance: NA; j_gene: TRBJ1-5; d_gene: NA; CDR3aa: CASGTGPNQPQHF; CDR3nt: TGTGCCAGCGGTACAGGGCCCAATCAGCCCCAGCATTTT
v_gene: TRBV18; abundance: NA; j_gene: TRBJ2-3; d_gene: TRBD1; CDR3aa: CASSPRMLTGVEDTQYF; CDR3nt: TGTGCCAGCTCACCGCGAATGTTAACAGGGGTGGAGGATACGCAGTATTTT
v_gene: TRBV7-2; abundance: NA; j_gene: TRBJ2-3; d_gene: TRBD2; CDR3aa: CASHIAGGVDTQYF; CDR3nt: TGTGCCAGCCATATAGCGGGGGGGGTGGATACGCAGTATTTT
v_gene: TRBV5-4; abundance: NA; j_gene: TRBJ2-5; d_gene: TRBD1; CDR3aa: CASSPGQGRETQYF; CDR3nt: TGTGCCAGCAGCCCGGGACAGGGTCGAGAGACCCAGTACTTC
v_gene: TRBV19; abundance: NA; j_gene: TRBJ2-7; d_gene: TRBD2; CDR3aa: CASSGLAGVGEQYF; CDR3nt: TGTGCCAGTAGTGGCCTAGCGGGAGTTGGAGAGCAGTACTTC
v_gene: TRBV19; abundance: NA; j_gene: TRBJ2-1; d_gene: TRBD1; CDR3aa: CASSIRGTGAISSYNEQFF; CDR3nt: TGTGCCAGTAGTATTCGCGGGACAGGGGCTATTAGCTCCTACAATGAGCAGTTCTTC
v_gene: TRBV19; abundance: NA; j_gene: TRBJ1-1; d_gene: NA; CDR3aa: CASRVTVNTEAFF; CDR3nt: TGTGCCAGTAGGGTGACAGTGAACACTGAAGCTTTCTTT
v_gene: TRBV10-3; abundance: once; j_gene: TRBJ2-5; d_gene: NA; CDR3aa: CAISESTGLETQYF; CDR3nt: TGTGCCATCAGTGAGTCCACAGGGCTGGAGACCCAGTACTTC
v_gene: TRBV6-5; abundance: few; j_gene: TRBJ2-7; d_gene: TRBD1; CDR3aa: CASSFPRDRQYF; CDR3nt: TGTGCCAGCAGTTTCCCCCGGGACAGGCAGTACTTC
v_gene: TRBV7-3; abundance: once; j_gene: TRBJ2-2; d_gene: NA; CDR3aa: CASSFGTRTGELFF; CDR3nt: TGTGCCAGCAGCTTCGGGACTCGCACCGGGGAGCTGTTTTTT
v_gene: TRBV24-1; abundance: few; j_gene: TRBJ2-5; d_gene: NA; CDR3aa: CATSDTGIETQYF; CDR3nt: TGTGCCACCAGTGACACAGGGATTGAGACCCAGTACTTC
v_gene: TRBV28; abundance: once; j_gene: TRBJ2-3; d_gene: NA; CDR3aa: CASRTRGSGDTQYF; CDR3nt: TGTGCCAGCAGGACCCGCGGGTCCGGAGATACGCAGTATTTT
v_gene: TRBV28; abundance: NA; j_gene: TRBJ2-5; d_gene: NA; CDR3aa: CASSPPTKAETQYF; CDR3nt: TGTGCCAGCAGCCCACCGACAAAAGCCGAGACCCAGTACTTC
v_gene: TRBV4-3; abundance: NA; j_gene: TRBJ2-3; d_gene: TRBD2; CDR3aa: CASSRGAGEGTQYF; CDR3nt: TGCGCCAGCAGCCGAGGGGCGGGGGAGGGTACGCAGTATTTT
v_gene: TRBV5-6; abundance: few; j_gene: TRBJ1-3; d_gene: NA; CDR3aa: CASTEGNTIYF; CDR3nt: TGTGCCAGCACCGAGGGAAACACCATATATTTT
v_gene: TRBV3-1/TRBV3-2; abundance: NA; j_gene: TRBJ2-1; d_gene: NA; CDR3aa: CASSFGTPPGNEQFF; CDR3nt: TGTGCCAGCAGCTTCGGGACTCCCCCGGGGAATGAGCAGTTCTTC
v_gene: TRBV5-1; abundance: NA; j_gene: TRBJ2-7; d_gene: NA; CDR3aa: CASSPDSSYEQYF; CDR3nt: TGCGCCAGCAGCCCGGACAGCTCCTACGAGCAGTACTTC
v_gene: TRBV28; abundance: once; j_gene: TRBJ1-3; d_gene: TRBD1; CDR3aa: CASIQGQLSGNTIYF; CDR3nt: TGTGCCAGCATCCAGGGACAGCTCTCTGGAAACACCATATATTTT
v_gene: TRBV5-1; abundance: few; j_gene: TRBJ2-7; d_gene: NA; CDR3aa: CASSPGTLYEQYF; CDR3nt: TGCGCCAGCAGCCCCGGGACTCTCTACGAGCAGTACTTC
v_gene: TRBV5-6; abundance: NA; j_gene: TRBJ1-1; d_gene: TRBD1; CDR3aa: CASSWGQGDTEAFF; CDR3nt: TGTGCCAGCAGCTGGGGACAGGGCGACACTGAAGCTTTCTTT
v_gene: TRBV7-2; abundance: medium-sized; j_gene: TRBJ1-3; d_gene: TRBD1; CDR3aa: CASSNGQGIPRSGNTIYF; CDR3nt: TGTGCCAGCAGCAACGGACAGGGTATCCCCCGCTCTGGAAACACCATATATTTT
v_gene: TRBV3-1/TRBV3-2; abundance: NA; j_gene: TRBJ2-2; d_gene: NA; CDR3aa: CASSLGGARTGELFF; CDR3nt: TGTGCCAGCAGCCTAGGGGGGGCTCGGACCGGGGAGCTGTTTTTT
v_gene: TRBV3-1/TRBV3-2; abundance: NA; j_gene: TRBJ1-1; d_gene: NA; CDR3aa: CASSQHRDTEAFF; CDR3nt: TGTGCCAGCAGCCAACACAGGGACACTGAAGCTTTCTTT
v_gene: TRBV28; abundance: NA; j_gene: TRBJ2-1; d_gene: TRBD2; CDR3aa: CASMTGGYNEQFF; CDR3nt: TGTGCCAGCATGACGGGAGGGTACAATGAGCAGTTCTTC
v_gene: TRBV28; abundance: NA; j_gene: TRBJ2-5; d_gene: TRBD1; CDR3aa: CASSLEGAPPETQYF; CDR3nt: TGTGCCAGCAGTTTAGAGGGGGCGCCCCCAGAGACCCAGTACTTC